This is a list of T cell receptor beta chains from one sample in a study of blood T cell repertoires in COVID-19. Using immunoSEQ multiplex PCR, the repertoire was profiled, and TCRdb retains in-frame clones only, with some absent. The table has roughly 220,000 clones, 82% seen once. The sample taken for sequencing was peripheral blood. The receptors were sampled from a woman of 80 years or more with COVID-19, enrolled during active disease. Each CDR3 is given with its conserved first and last residue. Only some rows state a clone size, as once, few, many or a class for expanded clones.

v_gene: TRBV3-1/TRBV3-2
abundance: few
len: 15
j_gene: TRBJ1-1
CDR3aa: CASSLQRVLNTEAFF

v_gene: TRBV19
abundance: .
len: 15
j_gene: TRBJ1-4
CDR3aa: CASSSWTRGNEKLFF

v_gene: TRBV27
abundance: .
len: 13
j_gene: TRBJ1-5
CDR3aa: CASSRGLNQPQHF

v_gene: TRBV30
abundance: .
len: 12
j_gene: TRBJ1-5
CDR3aa: CACRQGLQPQHF

v_gene: TRBV6-2/TRBV6-3
abundance: .
len: 13
j_gene: TRBJ1-2
CDR3aa: CASSYGQSYGYTF

v_gene: TRBV5-5
abundance: .
len: 16
j_gene: TRBJ1-5
CDR3aa: CASSPWGRQVNQPQHF

v_gene: TRBV5-4
abundance: .
len: 15
j_gene: TRBJ2-1
CDR3aa: CASSLRRGTANEQFF

v_gene: TRBV29-1
abundance: .
len: 13
j_gene: TRBJ1-1
CDR3aa: CSVALGQAAAAFF

v_gene: TRBV24-1
abundance: .
len: 16
j_gene: TRBJ2-3
CDR3aa: CATSDRSRVGTDTQYF

v_gene: TRBV6-5
abundance: .
len: 15
j_gene: TRBJ1-5
CDR3aa: CASSYSNRGTQPQHF

v_gene: TRBV28
abundance: .
len: 15
j_gene: TRBJ2-5
CDR3aa: CASSPDRRIKETQYF

v_gene: TRBV6-6
abundance: once
len: 14
j_gene: TRBJ2-7
CDR3aa: CASREPGQLYEQYF

v_gene: TRBV9
abundance: few
len: 15
j_gene: TRBJ1-5
CDR3aa: CASSEGAGRNQPQHF

v_gene: TRBV14
abundance: .
len: 16
j_gene: TRBJ1-2
CDR3aa: CASSRAVGTVNYGYTF

v_gene: TRBV5-1
abundance: .
len: 15
j_gene: TRBJ2-7
CDR3aa: CASSGWQGKSNEQYF

v_gene: TRBV24-1
abundance: .
len: 14
j_gene: TRBJ1-2
CDR3aa: CATSDWTTTVGYTF

v_gene: TRBV3-1/TRBV3-2
abundance: .
len: 12
j_gene: TRBJ2-7
CDR3aa: CASSRLGNEQYF

v_gene: TRBV2
abundance: .
len: 14
j_gene: TRBJ2-7
CDR3aa: CASLWGAGSYEQYF

v_gene: TRBV28
abundance: few
len: 12
j_gene: TRBJ1-6
CDR3aa: CASSFGVSPLHF

v_gene: TRBV5-1
abundance: once
len: 15
j_gene: TRBJ2-1
CDR3aa: CASSLGTGVMHEQFF

v_gene: TRBV13
abundance: .
len: 14
j_gene: TRBJ1-1
CDR3aa: CASSLVRSGTEAFF

v_gene: TRBV5-4
abundance: .
len: 15
j_gene: TRBJ2-1
CDR3aa: CASSSRTSGLNEQFF

v_gene: TRBV5-1
abundance: .
len: 12
j_gene: TRBJ1-1
CDR3aa: CASRVVNTEAFF

v_gene: TRBV10-3
abundance: .
len: 16
j_gene: TRBJ2-3
CDR3aa: CATRGGDYSLTDTQYF

v_gene: TRBV19
abundance: .
len: 16
j_gene: TRBJ1-1
CDR3aa: CASSRGPGQGGVEAFF

v_gene: TRBV28
abundance: .
len: 15
j_gene: TRBJ2-1
CDR3aa: CASSLYVSGRSGGFF

v_gene: TRBV19
abundance: .
len: 12
j_gene: TRBJ1-2
CDR3aa: CASSPVNRGYTF